Listed here is a single T cell receptor (beta chain). Its matching antigen is unknown. The PCR had 60 Vbeta and 13 Jbeta primers. Per the original methods: Later work found around 85 million unique TCR beta chains, with about 10 million shared. This table comes from immunoSEQ multiplex PCR, and its TCRdb copy is limited to in-frame clones, with some not included. The V and J calls and the clone size are those of that table, but D and trimming were determined from the DNA. The table records about 160,000 clones, around 83% of them present only once. The data derive from a study of cytomegalovirus exposure and HLA in healthy donors. V lost 2 bases, J lost 9 bases, and 15 bases lay in between. Germline V lookup: CDR1 SGHNT, CDR2 YYREEE (reference sequence). This CDR3 has 14 residues. The study, taken as a whole, reports: When the data were analyzed later, several of the most significant clusters appeared to be linked to common viral pathogens.

The chain couples TRBV5-4 to TRBJ2-1; possibly TRBD1 for D (6 bases). The TCR originated in a man aged 18 to 29 in good health and CMV-seropositive. The sequenced sample was PBMCs. The CDR3 nucleotides are TGTGCCAGCAGCTTCGCGATCACAGGGTTTGAGCAGTTCTTC. Residues: CASSFAITGFEQFF.